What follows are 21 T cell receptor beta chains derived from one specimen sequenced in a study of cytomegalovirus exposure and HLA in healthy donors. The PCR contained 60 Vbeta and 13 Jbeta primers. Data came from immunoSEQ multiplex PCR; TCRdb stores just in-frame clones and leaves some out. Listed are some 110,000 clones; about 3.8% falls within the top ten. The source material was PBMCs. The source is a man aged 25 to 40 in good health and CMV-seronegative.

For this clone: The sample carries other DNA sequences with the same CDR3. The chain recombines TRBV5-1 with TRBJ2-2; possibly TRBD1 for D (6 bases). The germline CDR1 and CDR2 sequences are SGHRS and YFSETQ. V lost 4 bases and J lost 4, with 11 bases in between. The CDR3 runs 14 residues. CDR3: CASSTEGGTGELFF. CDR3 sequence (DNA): TGCGCCAGCAGCACCGAAGGGGGCACCGGGGAGCTGTTTTTT.

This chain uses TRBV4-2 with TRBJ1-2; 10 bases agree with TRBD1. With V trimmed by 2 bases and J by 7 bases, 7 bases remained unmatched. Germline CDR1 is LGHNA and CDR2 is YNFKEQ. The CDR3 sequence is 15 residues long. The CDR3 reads CASSQRDRGVIGYTF. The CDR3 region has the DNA TGTGCCAGCAGCCAACGGGACAGGGGCGTAATTGGCTACACCTTC.

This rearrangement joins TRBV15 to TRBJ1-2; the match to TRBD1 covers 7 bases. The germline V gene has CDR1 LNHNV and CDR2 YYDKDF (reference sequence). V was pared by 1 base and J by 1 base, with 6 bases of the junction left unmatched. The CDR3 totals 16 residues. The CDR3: CATSRGEGANNYGYTF. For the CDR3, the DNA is TGTGCCACCAGCAGAGGCGAGGGGGCGAATAACTATGGCTACACCTTC.

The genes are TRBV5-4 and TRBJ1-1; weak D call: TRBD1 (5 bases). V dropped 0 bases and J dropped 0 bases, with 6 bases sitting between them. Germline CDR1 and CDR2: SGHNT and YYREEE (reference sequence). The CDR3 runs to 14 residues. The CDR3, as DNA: TGTGCCAGCAGCTTGGGCAGGGTGAACACTGAAGCTTTCTTT. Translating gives CASSLGRVNTEAFF.

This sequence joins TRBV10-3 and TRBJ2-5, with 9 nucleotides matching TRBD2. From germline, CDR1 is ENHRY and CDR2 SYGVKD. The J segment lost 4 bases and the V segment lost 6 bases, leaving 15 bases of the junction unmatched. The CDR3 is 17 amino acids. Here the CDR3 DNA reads TGTGCCATCAGCCCGAGAGGGGCGGGGGGGCTTGCAGAGACCCAGTACTTC. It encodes CAISPRGAGGLAETQYF.

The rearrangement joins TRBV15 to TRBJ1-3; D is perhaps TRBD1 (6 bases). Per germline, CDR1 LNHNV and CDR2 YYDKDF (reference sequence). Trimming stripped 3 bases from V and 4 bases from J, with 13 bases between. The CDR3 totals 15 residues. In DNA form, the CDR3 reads TGTGCCACCAGCAGTAGGTCCGGGACAGGAAACACCATATATTTT. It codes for CATSSRSGTGNTIYF.

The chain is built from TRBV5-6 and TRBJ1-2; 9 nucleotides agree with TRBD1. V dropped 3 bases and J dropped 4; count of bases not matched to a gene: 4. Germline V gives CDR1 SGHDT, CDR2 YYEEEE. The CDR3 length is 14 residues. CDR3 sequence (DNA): TGTGCCAGCAGCTCGTCGACAGGGGGCTATGGCTACACCTTC. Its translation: CASSSSTGGYGYTF.

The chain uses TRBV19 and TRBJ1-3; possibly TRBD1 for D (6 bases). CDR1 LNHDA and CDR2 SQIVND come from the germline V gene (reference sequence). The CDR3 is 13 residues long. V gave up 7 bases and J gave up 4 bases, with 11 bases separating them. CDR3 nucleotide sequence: TGTGCCAGTACTCGGGACATCGGAAACACCATATATTTT. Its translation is CASTRDIGNTIYF.

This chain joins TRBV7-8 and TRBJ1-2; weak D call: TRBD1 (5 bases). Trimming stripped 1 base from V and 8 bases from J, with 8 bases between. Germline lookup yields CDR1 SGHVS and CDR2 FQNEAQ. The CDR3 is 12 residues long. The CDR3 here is CASSLERGGYTF. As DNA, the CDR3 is TGTGCCAGCAGCTTAGAGCGGGGGGGCTACACCTTC.

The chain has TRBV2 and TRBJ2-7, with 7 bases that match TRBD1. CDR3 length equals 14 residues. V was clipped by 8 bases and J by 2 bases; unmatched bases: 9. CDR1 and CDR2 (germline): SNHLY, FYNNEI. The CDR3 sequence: CASGPLQGAYEQYF. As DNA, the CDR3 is TGTGCCAGCGGACCGCTTCAGGGGGCCTACGAGCAGTACTTC.

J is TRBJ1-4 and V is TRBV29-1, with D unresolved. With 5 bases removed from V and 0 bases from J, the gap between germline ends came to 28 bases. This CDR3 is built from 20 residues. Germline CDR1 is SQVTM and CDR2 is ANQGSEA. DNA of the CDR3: TGCAGCGTTTCCCGCCTCGGGGAGGGCAGGTATCGATCAACTAATGAAAAACTGTTTTTT. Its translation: CSVSRLGEGRYRSTNEKLFF.

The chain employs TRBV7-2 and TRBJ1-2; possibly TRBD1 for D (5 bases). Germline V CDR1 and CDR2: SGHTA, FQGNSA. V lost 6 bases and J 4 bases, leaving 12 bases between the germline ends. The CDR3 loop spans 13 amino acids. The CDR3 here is CASRTGGSYGYTF. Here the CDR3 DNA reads TGTGCCAGCAGAACGGGGGGATCCTATGGCTACACCTTC.

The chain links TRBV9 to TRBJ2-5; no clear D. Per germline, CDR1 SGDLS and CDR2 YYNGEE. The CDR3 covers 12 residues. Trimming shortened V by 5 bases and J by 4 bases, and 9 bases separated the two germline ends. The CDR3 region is CASRGPGETQYF. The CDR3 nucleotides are TGTGCCAGCAGAGGCCCGGGAGAGACCCAGTACTTC.

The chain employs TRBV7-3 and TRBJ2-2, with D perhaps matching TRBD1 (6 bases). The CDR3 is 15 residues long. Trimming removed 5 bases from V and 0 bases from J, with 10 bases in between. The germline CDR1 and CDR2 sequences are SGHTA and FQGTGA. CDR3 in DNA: TGTGCCAGCAGCAAGGACAGCGCGAACACCGGGGAGCTGTTTTTT. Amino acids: CASSKDSANTGELFF.

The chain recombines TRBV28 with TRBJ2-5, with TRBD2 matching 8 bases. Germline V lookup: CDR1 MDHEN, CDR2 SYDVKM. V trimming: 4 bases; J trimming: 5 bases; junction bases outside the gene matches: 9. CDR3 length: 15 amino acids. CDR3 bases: TGTGCCAGCAGTTCAGCTGGCGGGGGGCTGGAGACCCAGTACTTC. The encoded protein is CASSSAGGGLETQYF.

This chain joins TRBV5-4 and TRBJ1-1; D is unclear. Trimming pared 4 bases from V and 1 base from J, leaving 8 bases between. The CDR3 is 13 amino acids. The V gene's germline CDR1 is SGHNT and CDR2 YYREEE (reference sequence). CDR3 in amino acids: CASSMTPNTEAFF. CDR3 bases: TGTGCCAGCAGCATGACACCGAACACTGAAGCTTTCTTT.

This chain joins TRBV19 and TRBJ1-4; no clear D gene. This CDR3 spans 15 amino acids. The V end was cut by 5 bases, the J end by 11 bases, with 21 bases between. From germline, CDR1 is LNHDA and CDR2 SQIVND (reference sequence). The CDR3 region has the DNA TGTGCCAGTAGTGCCGACCCTACCGGTATGAGGAAACTGTTTTTT. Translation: CASSADPTGMRKLFF.

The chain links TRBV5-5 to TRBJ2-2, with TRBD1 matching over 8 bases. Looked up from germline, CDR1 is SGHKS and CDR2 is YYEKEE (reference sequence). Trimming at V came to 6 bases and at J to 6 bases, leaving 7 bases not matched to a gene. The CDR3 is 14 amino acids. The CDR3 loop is CASNPQGAPGELFF. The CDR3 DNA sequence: TGTGCCAGCAACCCCCAGGGGGCGCCCGGGGAGCTGTTTTTT.

CDR3 DNA: TGCGCCAGCAGCTTAGGCTTTGGAGGGGACAATGAGCAGTTCTTC. It encodes CASSLGFGGDNEQFF. The genes are TRBV5-1 and TRBJ2-1; D may be TRBD2 (6 bases). Germline V CDR1 and CDR2: SGHRS, YFSETQ. Trimming removed 2 bases from V and 5 bases from J, with 14 bases in between. This CDR3 contains 15 residues. Full variable domain (rest looked up from reference TRBV5-1 and TRBJ2-1): KAGVTQTPRYLIKTRGQQVTLSCSPISGHRSVSWYQQTPGQGLQFLFEYFSETQRNKGNFPGRFSGRQFSNSRSEMNVSTLELGDSALYLCASSLGFGGDNEQFFGPGTRLTVL.

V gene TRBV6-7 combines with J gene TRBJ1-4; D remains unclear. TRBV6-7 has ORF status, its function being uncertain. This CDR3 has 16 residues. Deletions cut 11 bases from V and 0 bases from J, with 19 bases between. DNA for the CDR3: TGTGCCCCCTGGGAGCTGAGGTTTGCAACTAATGAAAAACTGTTTTTT. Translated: CAPWELRFATNEKLFF.

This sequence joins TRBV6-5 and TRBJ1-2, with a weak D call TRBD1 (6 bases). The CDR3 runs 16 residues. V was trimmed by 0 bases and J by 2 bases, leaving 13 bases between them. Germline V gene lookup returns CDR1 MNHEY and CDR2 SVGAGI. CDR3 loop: CASSYSDSLINYGYTF. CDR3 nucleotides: TGTGCCAGCAGTTACTCGGACAGCCTAATCAACTATGGCTACACCTTC.